This TCR beta chain is from a study of low-dose radiotherapy and immunotherapy resistance in tumors. The overall study: Administration of intravenous cyclophosphamide at 200 mg/m2 took place every two weeks, one day before radiation and immunotherapy.

This CDR3 region has 14 residues. Trimming removed 10 bases from V and 4 bases from J; junction bases left unmatched: 10. Germline lookup yields CDR1 MNHEY and CDR2 SVGEGT. Covering alpha and beta chains, TRAV- and TRBV-specific primers were used for the first-strand cDNA. For amplifying TCRs, the PCR ran for 20 to 25 cycles with Phusion, which was used together with a constant-region primer and the adapter on the V primers. TCRdb reanalysed the reads using MiXCR and keeps one entry per CDR3 protein. Here the sample spans 57,000 or so distinct CDR3 sequences, under 30% being singletons. This clonotype was counted many times. Time point specified: before trial treatment.

This rearrangement joins TRBV6-2 or TRBV6-3 to TRBJ2-1; 7 bases map to TRBD2. The sample was PBMCs, taken before treatment. This sequence originates from a male donor with prostate cancer. The CDR3 DNA sequence: TGTGCCACTGGACTAGTGGGGGGTTACAATGAGCAGTTCTTC. Its protein is CATGLVGGYNEQFF.